The clone carrying this TCR beta chain was seen a handful of times. Its antigen remains unidentified. The V segment lost 4 bases and the J segment 4 bases; nucleotides outside the gene matches: 10. Germline-derived CDR1 and CDR2 are KGHSY and FQNENV. The CDR3 is 16 residues long. The assay was immunoSEQ multiplex PCR, and TCRdb's table has in-frame clones only and misses some. This table has over a million clones, about 75% appearing once. This entry is derived from a study of shared clonotypes between healthy human individuals. The overall study: Plates per donor: three CD4 naive, three CD4 memory, two CD8 naive, one CD8 memory. Overall study results and limits: In contrast to clonotypes shared by all four donors, non-shared clonotypes had lower generation probabilities. The genetic and exposure-history diversity represented was limited by few donors.

Material: memory CD4+ T cells sorted from blood. As for subset: CD45RA-negative fraction. The chain links TRBV16 to TRBJ1-2, with TRBD1 identical over 9 bases. The TCR comes from a man aged 18 to 29 in good health. The CDR3: CASSRPGQGEPYGYTF. CDR3 nucleotides: TGTGCCAGCAGCCGGCCGGGACAGGGAGAGCCCTATGGCTACACCTTC.